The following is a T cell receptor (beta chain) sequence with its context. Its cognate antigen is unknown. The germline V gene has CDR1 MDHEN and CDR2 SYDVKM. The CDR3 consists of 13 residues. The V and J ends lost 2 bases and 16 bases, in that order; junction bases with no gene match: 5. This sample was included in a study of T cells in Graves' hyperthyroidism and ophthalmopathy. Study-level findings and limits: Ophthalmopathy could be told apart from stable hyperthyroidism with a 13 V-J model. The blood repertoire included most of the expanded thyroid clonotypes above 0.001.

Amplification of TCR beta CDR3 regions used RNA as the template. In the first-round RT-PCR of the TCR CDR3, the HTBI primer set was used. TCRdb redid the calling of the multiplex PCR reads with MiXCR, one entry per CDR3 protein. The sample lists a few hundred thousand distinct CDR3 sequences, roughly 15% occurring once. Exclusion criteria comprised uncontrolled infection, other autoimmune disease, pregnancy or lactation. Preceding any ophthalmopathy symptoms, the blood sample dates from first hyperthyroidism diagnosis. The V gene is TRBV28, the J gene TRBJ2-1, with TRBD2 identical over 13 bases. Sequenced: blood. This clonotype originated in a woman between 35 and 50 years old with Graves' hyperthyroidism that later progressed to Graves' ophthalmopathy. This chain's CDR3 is CASSLLGLAGAFF. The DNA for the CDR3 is TGTGCCAGCAGTTTACTCGGACTAGCGGGAGCCTTCTTC. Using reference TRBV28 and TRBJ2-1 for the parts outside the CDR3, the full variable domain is DVKVTQSSRYLVKRTGEKVFLECVQDMDHENMFWYRQDPGLGLRLIYFSYDVKMKEKGDIPEGYSVSREKKERFSLILESASTNQTSMYLCASSLLGLAGAFFGPGTRLTVL.